This T cell receptor beta chain came from a study of Graves' ophthalmopathy and Graves' hyperthyroidism listed by TCRdb under 2018. Notes on the research overall: A patient counted as having stable hyperthyroidism if there was no progression to ophthalmopathy within 18 months of follow-up. TCR beta repertoire signatures were used to distinguish Graves' ophthalmopathy from Graves' hyperthyroidism and to predict progression to ophthalmopathy. A discovery set of about 99 patients (roughly 41 ophthalmopathy, 55 to 60 stable hyperthyroidism) was enrolled to explore V-J signatures distinguishing ophthalmopathy from hyperthyroidism. In total, some 140 blood samples were TCR-sequenced: around 42 ophthalmopathy, roughly 77 hyperthyroidism and some 17 hyperthyroidism-to-ophthalmopathy patients. After sampling, hyperthyroidism patients received methimazole starting at 30 mg daily, and ophthalmopathy patients received high-dose intravenous methylprednisolone. The independent validation cohort included 18 hyperthyroidism patients plus 17 patients who later progressed from hyperthyroidism to ophthalmopathy. In 6 or 7 hyperthyroidism patients, T-cell repertoires of thyroid tissue and blood were compared. General findings and caveats noted by the study authors: Most expanded thyroid clonotypes with a frequency above 0.001 also appeared in blood, which suggests that blood repertoires may reflect the immune response in the thyroid. Sample size was not statistically predetermined, and group allocation was not concealed from the investigators. In validation, the model predicted ophthalmopathy progression with nearly 71% sensitivity and approximately 72% specificity; eleven to twelve predicted patients were CT-confirmed with GO in a median of about 6.2 months. The 13-signature model separated ophthalmopathy from stable hyperthyroidism with approximately 90% sensitivity and approximately 83% specificity in cross-validation, and 80%/75% in the test set.

Patients with hyperthyroidism were aged 18 to 65 years, had been newly diagnosed, and had a disease duration of less than 2 months. Anyone with other autoimmune diseases, uncontrolled infections, pregnancy or lactation was excluded from the study. Clinical symptoms, serum thyroxine, TRAb, thyroid ultrasound and orbital computed tomography formed the basis of the diagnosis. Trizol reagent was used to extract the total RNA, and its quality was then checked on an Agilent 2100 Bioanalyzer. In regard to this clonotype: Its antigen is not yet known. Per-base qualities were not stored, and no clone one base away is much larger.

TCR beta CDR3 regions were amplified from RNA transcripts for repertoire sequencing. HTBI primers and the Qiagen OneStep RT-PCR kit were used in a first-round RT-PCR, which was followed by a second-round multiplex PCR, size selection and purification. The libraries underwent paired-end sequencing with 100 bp reads on an Illumina HiSeq2000. Per the authors' processing: Reads were processed with SOAPnuke, discarding reads with adapters, uncalled bases, mean Phred below 15, or no exact constant-primer or identifier match. High-quality paired reads were merged with COPE v1.2.5. Each unique nucleotide sequence was defined as a clonotype, and clonotypes were aligned to IMGT TRB V, D and J references with MiTCR v1.1. The analysis was limited to V-J combinations with a frequency above 0.0001, which together covered over 98% of repertoires. For each V-J combination, a TCR clonal expansion and chaos score was defined as F50 clonal expansion divided by the chaos observed in the TCRdist matrix. Features were reduced by Welch's t-statistics and random forest to 10 to 15 V-J combinations, which fed a naive Bayes classifier. The similarity between thyroid and blood repertoires was quantified using the Morisita-Horn index. In-frame beta chains were kept once TCRdb had trimmed the public reads at Q25 with fastp and called clones with MiXCR. Rows matching on CDR3 protein sequence are summarized as one entry with the most common DNA and genes. In this record, the V and J calls reflect TCRdb's handling and not the investigators' own analysis. The sample table records around 1,000,000 distinct CDR3 sequences; about two fifths of these occur just once. Of the sample, 8.5% to 14% is held by the ten largest clones.

The CDR3 measures 14 amino acids from cysteine to phenylalanine. Only the CDR3 portion is preserved as DNA: 42 bases, with reading frame beginning at the first base. For this chain, trimming is 9 bases at the V end and 3 bases at the J end, and the number of junction bases without a gene match is 6. CDR1 and CDR2, looked up from the germline V gene, are SNHLY and FYNNEI. This sequence uses TRBV2 and TRBJ2-1, and 9 junctional nucleotides match TRBD1. The receptor was derived from an adult man with Graves' hyperthyroidism. The sequenced sample was peripheral blood or thyroid tissue (not recorded which). The CDR3 protein: CARGLGQGYNEQFF. The DNA sequence follows: TGTGCCAGAGGATTGGGACAGGGCTACAATGAGCAGTTCTTC.